This T cell receptor (beta chain) was retrieved from a study of cytomegalovirus exposure and HLA in healthy donors. The CDR3 totals 13 residues. The germline V and J ends were trimmed by 5 bases and 5 bases, with 16 bases remaining between them. Germline V gene sequence: CDR1 GTSNPN, CDR2 SVGIG (reference sequence). With 60 Vbeta and 13 Jbeta primers, the PCR was carried out. Method: immunoSEQ multiplex PCR; TCRdb's copy keeps in-frame clones and lacks some. The profile shows about 200,000 clones, approximately 80% of them singletons. The specimen was PBMCs. This clonotype was sampled from a young woman in good health and CMV-seronegative. The chain couples TRBV30 to TRBJ2-7; perhaps TRBD2 as D (7 bases). The CDR3 DNA is TGTGCCTGGGTGGGAGGGGCAGGGGACGAGCAGTACTTC. This encodes CAWVGGAGDEQYF.